One sample yielded the 23 T cell receptor beta chains listed below, sequenced in a study of T cell responses to AZD1222 COVID-19 vaccine. Measured with immunoSEQ multiplex PCR; TCRdb has only the in-frame clones, and not every one. The sample shows over 60,000 clones, approximately 80% of them seen only once. The input for sequencing was peripheral blood, taken 28 days after the second AZD1222 dose. The source of these receptors is an adult who received the AZD1222 COVID-19 vaccine.

The chain has TRBV6-1 and TRBJ2-3; D not resolved. Trimming removed 2 bases at V and 2 bases at J, with 17 bases between. Germline loops: CDR1 MNHNS, CDR2 SASEGT. This CDR3 spans 17 amino acids. The CDR3 sequence: CASSEPVGSKTTDTQYF. The CDR3 DNA reads TGTGCCAGCAGTGAACCGGTTGGGTCGAAAACCACAGATACGCAGTATTTT.

CDR3 DNA sequence: TGTGCCAGCAGCTTACTAACCTCCGGGGATGGCTACACCTTC. Its protein is CASSLLTSGDGYTF. The genes are TRBV7-8 and TRBJ1-2; D unclear. The length of the CDR3 is 14 residues. CDR1 is SGHVS and CDR2 is FQNEAQ in the germline V gene. Trimming took off 2 bases at V and 6 bases at J, with 13 bases between the two ends.

This rearrangement joins TRBV6-5 to TRBJ2-1; D may be TRBD1 or TRBD2 (6 bases each). Germline V CDR1 and CDR2: MNHEY, SVGAGI. The CDR3 contains 15 residues. Trimming removed 6 bases from V and 5 bases from J, with 17 bases in between. DNA of the CDR3: TGTGCCAGCAGCCCAAGTGGGGGGCGGAACAATGAGCAGTTCTTC. It is translated as CASSPSGGRNNEQFF.

This clone was seen only a few times. This rearrangement joins TRBV11-2 to TRBJ2-2; 9 nucleotides line up with TRBD1. The CDR3 has 17 amino acids. CDR1 is SGHAT and CDR2 is FQNNGV in the germline V gene. The trim removed 2 bases at V and 6 bases at J, leaving 10 bases unmatched. The CDR3 nucleotides are TGTGCCAGCAGCTTACTACTTACAGGGGGCAATCCCGGGGAGCTGTTTTTT. Encoded protein: CASSLLLTGGNPGELFF.

This clone was detected only once. The CDR3 DNA is TGTGCCAGCAGCCAGGGACAGTTTAGGACTGAAGCTTTCTTT. It yields the protein CASSQGQFRTEAFF. The gene calls are TRBV14 and TRBJ1-1; 7 nucleotides line up with TRBD1. Per the germline V gene, CDR1 is SGHDN and CDR2 is FVKESK. V was clipped by 3 bases and J by 5 bases; unmatched bases: 6. CDR3 length: 14 amino acids.

V is TRBV6-4 and J is TRBJ2-3, with D possibly TRBD1 on 5 matching bases. Germline CDR1 reads MRHNA; CDR2 reads SNTAGT. CDR3 size: 13 residues. The germline V and J ends were trimmed by 4 bases and 5 bases, with 10 bases remaining between them. Here the CDR3 reads CASSVDRGDTQYF. In nucleotides, the CDR3 is TGTGCCAGCAGTGTGGATAGGGGAGATACGCAGTATTTT.

V gene TRBV9 combines with J gene TRBJ2-5; 7 bases are a match to TRBD2. With 1 base clipped from V and 5 bases from J, the junction kept 8 bases outside the gene matches. CDR1 and CDR2 from the germline V gene are SGDLS and YYNGEE. The CDR3 totals 15 residues. This chain's CDR3 is CASSVRAGGVETQYF. Written as DNA, the CDR3 is TGTGCCAGCAGCGTAAGGGCTGGGGGGGTCGAGACCCAGTACTTC.

CDR3 nucleotide sequence: TGTGCCAGCAGCTTAGAGGCGAACTACAATGAGCAGTTCTTC. It translates to CASSLEANYNEQFF. The rearrangement uses TRBV7-9 and TRBJ2-1; D not certain. The CDR3 is made up of 14 amino acids. Germline V CDR1 and CDR2: SEHNR, FQNEAQ (reference sequence). V lost 1 base and J lost 3, with 7 bases in between.

Only a few counts were recorded for this clone. The chain combines TRBV19 with TRBJ2-1; 12 bases fit TRBD1. With V trimmed by 3 bases and J by 7 bases, 1 base remained unmatched. The CDR3 has 14 residues. Germline values: CDR1 LNHDA, CDR2 SQIVND (reference sequence). Here the CDR3 reads CASSMGQGANEQFF. CDR3 in DNA: TGTGCCAGTAGTATGGGACAGGGGGCTAATGAGCAGTTCTTC.

This sequence joins TRBV28 and TRBJ1-6, with D unclear. This CDR3 is 15 amino acids long. V was trimmed by 8 bases and J by 3 bases, leaving 14 bases between them. Germline CDR1 and CDR2: MDHEN and SYDVKM. The CDR3 DNA follows: TGTGCCAGCGCTTTACTGGTGGTCTATAATTCACCCCTCCACTTT. Encoded protein: CASALLVVYNSPLHF. Based on the CDR3 plus reference TRBV28 and TRBJ1-6, the full variable domain is DVKVTQSSRYLVKRTGEKVFLECVQDMDHENMFWYRQDPGLGLRLIYFSYDVKMKEKGDIPEGYSVSREKKERFSLILESASTNQTSMYLCASALLVVYNSPLHFGNGTRLTVT.

The genes are TRBV3-1 (or the pseudogene TRBV3-2) and TRBJ2-7; TRBD2 agrees at 15 bases. Trimming at V came to 4 bases and at J to 4 bases, leaving 11 bases not matched to a gene. CDR1 is LGHDT, CDR2 YNNKEL, per germline (reference sequence). This CDR3 spans 18 amino acids. CDR3: CASSPGLAGGSGSYEQYF. Here the CDR3 DNA reads TGTGCCAGCAGCCCTGGACTAGCGGGGGGGTCGGGATCTTACGAGCAGTACTTC.

This clone was detected once. The J gene is TRBJ1-3, the V gene TRBV18; D uncertain. The CDR3 runs 15 residues. Germline V gene data show CDR1 as KGHSH and CDR2 as LQKENI. Trimming stripped 2 bases from V and 0 bases from J, with 8 bases between. The DNA for the CDR3 is TGTGCCAGCTCACCAGACGGGAGCTCTGGAAACACCATATATTTT. It encodes CASSPDGSSGNTIYF.

This clone has a handful of counts. The CDR3 nucleotides read TGCGCCAGCAGCCAATACAGGGCCTACGAGCAGTACTTC. Amino acids: CASSQYRAYEQYF. The gene calls are TRBV4-3 and TRBJ2-7, with D perhaps matching TRBD1 (6 bases). Germline V gene data show CDR1 as LGHNA and CDR2 as YSLEER. With 2 bases removed from V and 2 bases from J, the gap between germline ends came to 7 bases. This CDR3 has 13 residues.

The chain employs TRBV7-3 and TRBJ2-1; D is ambiguous. CDR3 length: 13 residues. The germline V gene encodes CDR1 SGHTA and CDR2 FQGTGA. Trimming took off 5 bases at V and 5 bases at J, with 10 bases between the two ends. The CDR3 reads CASSLGSHNEQFF. Written as DNA, the CDR3 is TGTGCCAGCAGCCTAGGGTCCCACAATGAGCAGTTCTTC.

The DNA for the CDR3 is TGTGCCATCAAAGGGAACAGGGGGACTGAAGCTTTCTTT. The encoded protein is CAIKGNRGTEAFF. The chain joins TRBV10-3 to TRBJ1-1, with 8 bases fitting TRBD1. Looked up from germline, CDR1 is ENHRY and CDR2 is SYGVKD. The V segment lost 7 bases and the J segment 5 bases; nucleotides outside the gene matches: 6. This CDR3 contains 13 residues.

CDR3 DNA: TGTGCCAGCTCACCCCAGCAGGGGACAGCTTCTACATATGGCTACACCTTC. Translating gives CASSPQQGTASTYGYTF. The V gene is TRBV18, the J gene TRBJ1-2, with TRBD1 matching 7 bases. Germline values: CDR1 KGHSH, CDR2 LQKENI. The CDR3 length is 17 residues. V was clipped by 3 bases and J by 5 bases; unmatched bases: 15. The whole variable domain, filled in from reference TRBV18 and TRBJ1-2, reads NAGVMQNPRHLVRRRGQEARLRCSPMKGHSHVYWYRQLPEEGLKFMVYLQKENIIDESGMPKERFSAEFPKEGPSILRIQQVVRGDSAAYFCASSPQQGTASTYGYTFGSGTRLTVV.

This chain joins TRBV19 and TRBJ1-6, with a weak D call TRBD1 (5 bases). CDR3 size: 15 residues. Germline CDR1 LNHDA, CDR2 SQIVND (reference sequence). V lost 3 bases and J lost 6, with 12 bases in between. The DNA for the CDR3 is TGTGCCAGTAGTATCCAGACAGCAATTAATTCACCCCTCCACTTT. Amino acids: CASSIQTAINSPLHF. The entire variable domain, with the rest obtained from reference TRBV19 and TRBJ1-6, is as follows: DGGITQSPKYLFRKEGQNVTLSCEQNLNHDAMYWYRQDPGQGLRLIYYSQIVNDFQKGDIAEGYSVSREKKESFPLTVTSAQKNPTAFYLCASSIQTAINSPLHFGNGTRLTVT.

This rearrangement joins TRBV24-1 to TRBJ1-2, with a possible D match to TRBD1 (6 bases). Trimming stripped 2 bases from V and 8 bases from J, with 23 bases between. CDR1 and CDR2 (germline): KGHDR, SFDVKD. There are 17 residues in the CDR3. This CDR3 is CATSDSGYGGPSSGYTF. The CDR3 DNA is TGTGCCACCAGTGATTCTGGGTATGGGGGGCCAAGCAGCGGCTACACCTTC.

This sequence joins TRBV5-1 and TRBJ2-3, with a tentative D call TRBD1 (6 bases). In germline, CDR1 is SGHRS, CDR2 YFSETQ. Trimming left V 4 bases short and J 10 bases short, with 13 bases between. This CDR3 region has 12 residues. CDR3 protein: CASSEGGLSQYF. CDR3 DNA: TGCGCCAGCAGCGAAGGGGGTCTGTCGCAGTATTTT. Filled out from reference TRBV5-1 and TRBJ2-3, the complete variable domain reads KAGVTQTPRYLIKTRGQQVTLSCSPISGHRSVSWYQQTPGQGLQFLFEYFSETQRNKGNFPGRFSGRQFSNSRSEMNVSTLELGDSALYLCASSEGGLSQYFGPGTRLTVL.

This clone is a singleton in its sample. V usage is TRBV19 and J usage is TRBJ2-7; 10 positions agree with TRBD1. The length of the CDR3 is 13 residues. Trimming at V came to 8 bases and at J to 4 bases, leaving 5 bases not matched to a gene. Looked up from germline, CDR1 is LNHDA and CDR2 is SQIVND (reference sequence). The DNA for the CDR3 is TGTGCCAGTTTGGGACAGGGGTTATACGAGCAGTACTTC. This codes for CASLGQGLYEQYF.

The chain uses TRBV6-5 and TRBJ1-1; D uncertain. Germline V lookup: CDR1 MNHEY, CDR2 SVGAGI. The CDR3 sequence is 14 residues long. Trimming left V 4 bases short and J 1 base short, with 10 bases between. CDR3 nucleotide sequence: TGTGCCAGCAGTTCAAGGTGGAAGAACACTGAAGCTTTCTTT. This translates into CASSSRWKNTEAFF.

The rearrangement links TRBV11-2 to TRBJ2-4; TRBD2 is a possible D gene (6 bases). Trimming shortened V by 1 base and J by 3 bases, and 16 bases separated the two germline ends. CDR1 is SGHAT and CDR2 is FQNNGV in the germline V gene. This CDR3 is 17 amino acids long. CDR3 nucleotide sequence: TGTGCCAGCAGCTTAGGGAGGGGCAGGGACCGCAAAAACATTCAGTACTTC. Encoded protein: CASSLGRGRDRKNIQYF.

This clone appeared a few times. This chain uses TRBV20-1 with TRBJ1-1; unclear D gene. The length of the CDR3 is 11 residues. CDR1 is DFQATT, CDR2 SNEGSKA, per germline (reference sequence). The V and J ends lost 3 bases and 7 bases respectively, with 9 bases between them. The CDR3 bases are TGCAGTGCTAGTGCGGGGTTTGAAGCTTTCTTT. This encodes CSASAGFEAFF.